This T cell receptor (beta chain) was identified in a study of blood T cell repertoires in COVID-19. Across the whole study: Whether acute or convalescent, the COVID-19 samples came from the United States, Italy and Spain. From T cells, B-cell-depleted T cells, or PBMCs came the material, which was cDNA or gDNA.

Original analysis: The assay estimated nucleated cells by amplifying reference gene primers. The table came from immunoSEQ multiplex PCR; TCRdb's copy has only in-frame clones and leaves some out. That table is the source of V, J and clone size, and D and trimming were worked out from the DNA. The sample contains 300,000 to 350,000 clones, roughly 89% of which appear only once. The germline V gene has CDR1 SQVTM and CDR2 ANQGSEA. The CDR3 extends over 13 amino acids. V was clipped by 4 bases and J by 7 bases, with 13 bases between them. The V gene is TRBV29-1, the J gene TRBJ1-4; perhaps TRBD1 as D (5 bases). The receptor's source is a woman aged 18-29 years who had recovered from COVID-19. Sequencing was done on a sample of peripheral blood. The CDR3 DNA reads TGCAGCGTTGGGGCCCGGGGGAGTGAAAAACTGTTTTTT. Translated: CSVGARGSEKLFF.